The sequence of this T cell receptor beta chain was determined in a study of T-cell memory formation after mild COVID-19. Study-level points and caveats: Clones that got smaller from day 15 to 85 had even CD4/CD8, while clones growing later tipped toward CD4+.

Comment on this clonotype: The antigen remains unidentified.

From the 5' RACE reads, TCRdb called clonotypes with MiXCR, one entry per CDR3 protein. The table has around 530,000 distinct CDR3 sequences, about a fifth seen once. Sequencing used PBMCs or a T cell subset sorted from them (not recorded which). The source of this sequence is an adult woman who had mild COVID-19 (a few samples of this study predate the infection). Cell type and time point are not known.

The CDR3, as DNA: TGCAGCGTTGACTCCAGGGGGCAGAGGGAGACCCAGTACTTC. It specifies CSVDSRGQRETQYF. V gene TRBV29-1 combines with J gene TRBJ2-5; TRBD1 aligns across 8 bases. The germline CDR1 and CDR2 sequences are SQVTM and ANQGSEA. Germline trimming cut 3 bases from V and 5 bases from J; bases unmatched to any gene: 8. There are 14 residues in the CDR3.